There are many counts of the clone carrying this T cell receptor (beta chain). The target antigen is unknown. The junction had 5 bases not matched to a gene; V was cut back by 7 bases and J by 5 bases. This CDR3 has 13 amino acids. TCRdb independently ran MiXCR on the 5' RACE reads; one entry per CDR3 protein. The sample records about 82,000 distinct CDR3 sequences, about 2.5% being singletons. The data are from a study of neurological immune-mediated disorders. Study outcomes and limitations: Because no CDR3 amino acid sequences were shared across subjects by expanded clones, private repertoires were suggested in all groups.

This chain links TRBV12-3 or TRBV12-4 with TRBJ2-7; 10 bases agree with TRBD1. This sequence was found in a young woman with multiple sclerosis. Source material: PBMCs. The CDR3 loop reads CASTGQGENEQYF. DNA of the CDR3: TGTGCCAGCACCGGACAGGGGGAGAACGAGCAGTACTTC.